This T cell receptor (beta chain) was observed in a study of sequential checkpoint blockade in melanoma. Broader study findings: Clinical benefit was about 30 times likelier when tumor T-cell fraction and clonality increased.

CDR3 length: 14 amino acids. Trimming took off 9 bases at V and 6 bases at J, with 18 bases between the two ends. Looked up from germline, CDR1 is MDHEN and CDR2 is SYDVKM. The table came from immunoSEQ multiplex PCR; TCRdb's copy has only in-frame clones and leaves some out. The data hold just over 20,000 clones, with 27% observed a single time. This clone has a handful of counts. As yet, its antigen is unknown. Regarding treatment: randomized to nivolumab then ipilimumab (arm A) or the reverse (arm B). The clonotype was recovered from a human donor with melanoma. The chain couples TRBV28 to TRBJ1-5, with D maybe TRBD1 (6 bases). Source: tumor tissue (inferred from file names), taken from a patient given nivolumab and ipilimumab in sequence. The CDR3 DNA sequence: TGTGCCAGTGGGGGGCAGGGCCTCGGTCAGCCCCAGCATTTT. Amino acid sequence: CASGGQGLGQPQHF.